This record covers a single T cell receptor (beta chain). Its antigen remains unidentified. No quality values exist for individual bases; no much larger clone is one base distant. The sample comes from a study of human T cells and chemical hapten exposure (dated by TCRdb to the early 2020s). About the study as a whole: For sensitization, 2% DPC in acetone was applied to a roughly 2 cm by roughly 2 cm area of upper inner arm skin. Blood for TCR sequencing was provided by twenty-nine alopecia patients at one to four time points (pre-sensitization, 2, 6 and 24 weeks). The study tracked peripheral blood TCR repertoire changes in vivo during primary and secondary sensitization to the hapten diphenylcyclopropenone (DPC) in alopecia patients. Libraries were combined into a pool for sequencing, and differences in TCR yield between samples came mainly from small differences in library volumes within the pool. Alopecia areata with under or over 50% scalp involvement, alopecia totalis and alopecia universalis were represented in the patient cohort, which was mostly female. Patch testing was done on the upper back using Finn chambers containing 0.01% DPC, and results were scored after 6 days according to International Contact Dermatitis Research Group standards. Throughout the study period of around 24 weeks, patients also received therapeutic DPC doses to the scalp every week. Blood samples were taken from patients before sensitization (week 0) and then at 2, 6 and about 24 weeks after DPC sensitization. The research as a whole found: After repeated subsampling, changes were observed in the strength of the expansion versus patch-test correlation and in the threshold at which the correlation became significant. The number of PT1 expanded TCRs positively correlated with patch test score, significant at thresholds 8, 16 and 32 but not 4. Expanded TCRs formed significantly more large CDR3 similarity clusters than pre-sensitization or healthy control sets, consistent with antigen-driven responses. DPC sensitization did not change how many TCRs were above 1 in 1000 frequency, and no evidence was found of alterations in global repertoire structure. Alopecia, a presumed autoimmune disease, was present in all patients, so the immune response of the patients might differ from that of healthy individuals.

The CDR3 goes from the cysteine to the phenylalanine over 12 residues. Left in the record is the CDR3 DNA by itself, 36 bases read in frame from the first base. CDR1 and CDR2 are drawn from the germline V gene: SGHVS, FQNEAQ. V is cut by 7 bases and J by 8 bases, and the space between the germline ends is 12 bases. Library creation used RACE. Instrument on record: NextSeq 500. During library preparation, unique molecular identifiers were attached to individual cDNA molecules so that TCRs could be counted in a quantitative, reproducible way. Each blood RNA sample was used to sequence both TCR alpha and TCR beta chains. Regarding the original processing steps: Samples had a median of approximately 93,000 TCRs, with a range from 23,224 to 690,600. V, J and CDR3 annotation of the TCR reads was carried out using the Decombinator software suite. For the PS versus PT1 abundance plots, all samples were subsampled to the same number of TCRs (28,000). Expanded TCRs were defined as absent before sensitization and observed at least eight times at the 2-week time point. The public reads were run again by TCRdb, first through fastp at Q25 and then through MiXCR, and only productive beta chains were kept. Rows matching on CDR3 protein sequence are summarized as one entry with the most common DNA and genes. V and J calls and clone size were set by TCRdb, not the authors. The sample table records 100,000 to 120,000 distinct CDR3 sequences; nearly 35% of these occur just once. 2.5% to 3.5% of the sample is taken by the ten largest.

The meaning of the sample's time point label: patch test 3, about 24 weeks after DPC sensitization. The sample's treatment or condition label, decoded: therapeutic diphenylcyclopropenone sensitization with weekly scalp DPC. Blood at each patch-test visit was drawn before the patch test was applied. Patients were considered eligible if aged 18 to 70, diagnosed with alopecia and deemed suitable for DPC therapy, and patients were excluded if pregnant. Total RNA was isolated from unfractionated whole blood collected in Tempus Blood RNA tubes. Sequenced material: whole blood, taken in connection with sensitization to the hapten diphenylcyclopropenone (DPC). The origin of this receptor is a middle-aged man with alopecia areata. Some clones in this sample may be carry-over from other donors' samples. This chain joins TRBV7-8 to TRBJ2-1, with a weak D call of TRBD2 (5 bases match). The CDR3 is CASTPGWDEQFF. In nucleotide form, the sequence is TGTGCCAGCACCCCGGGGTGGGATGAGCAGTTCTTC.